This TCR beta chain comes out of a study of cytomegalovirus exposure and HLA in healthy donors. PCR used 60 Vbeta primers and 13 Jbeta primers. The data were produced by immunoSEQ multiplex PCR, yet TCRdb's version contains in-frame clones alone and is incomplete. The table has 90,000 or so clones, about 80% seen once. The ends were cut back, 4 bases at V and 5 bases at J, with 11 bases in the middle. The germline CDR1 and CDR2 sequences are MGHRA and YSYEKL. There are 13 residues in the CDR3. Sequencing input: PBMCs. This clonotype was obtained from a woman between 50 and 59 years old in good health and CMV-seropositive. This chain joins TRBV4-1 and TRBJ1-1, with unresolved D. The CDR3 loop is CASSPSWRTEAFF. For the CDR3, the DNA is TGCGCCAGCAGCCCCAGCTGGAGGACTGAAGCTTTCTTT.